The source of this T cell receptor (beta chain) is a study of T cells after yellow fever vaccination. This clonotype was observed many times. V trimming: 1 base; J trimming: 9 bases; junction bases outside the gene matches: 5. This CDR3 region has 16 residues. The V gene's germline CDR1 is SGHTA and CDR2 FQGNSA. One entry per CDR3 protein results from TCRdb running MiXCR on the 5' RACE reads. The repertoire consists of just over 300,000 distinct CDR3 sequences, with approximately 3.8% occurring once and the leading ten covering about 20%. This clonotype was sampled from a man between 18 and 35 years old who received the YFV17D yellow fever vaccine. The sample consisted of PBMCs, taken on the day of the yellow fever booster vaccination. The V and J genes are TRBV7-2 and TRBJ2-1; the match to TRBD2 covers 14 bases. CDR3 protein: CASSLDGLAGGSEQFF. The CDR3 DNA is TGTGCCAGCAGCTTAGATGGACTAGCGGGGGGCAGTGAGCAGTTCTTC.